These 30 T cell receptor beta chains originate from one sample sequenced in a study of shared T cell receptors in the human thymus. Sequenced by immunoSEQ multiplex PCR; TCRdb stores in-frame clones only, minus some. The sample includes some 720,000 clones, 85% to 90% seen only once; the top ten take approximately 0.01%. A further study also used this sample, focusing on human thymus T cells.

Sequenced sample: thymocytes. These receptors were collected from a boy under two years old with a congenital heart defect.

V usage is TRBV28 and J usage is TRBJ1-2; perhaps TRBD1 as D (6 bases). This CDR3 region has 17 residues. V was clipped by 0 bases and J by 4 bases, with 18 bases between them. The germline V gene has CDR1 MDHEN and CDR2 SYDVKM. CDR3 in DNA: TGTGCCAGCAGTTTATGCATAAAAGGGGGTCTTAGCTATGGCTACACCTTC. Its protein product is CASSLCIKGGLSYGYTF.

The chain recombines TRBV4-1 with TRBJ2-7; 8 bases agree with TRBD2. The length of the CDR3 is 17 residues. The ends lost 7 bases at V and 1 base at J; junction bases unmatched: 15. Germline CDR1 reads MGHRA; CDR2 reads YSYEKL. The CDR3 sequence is CASTPRPSGRLSYEQYF. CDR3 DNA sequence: TGCGCCAGCACCCCACGGCCCAGCGGGAGACTTTCCTACGAGCAGTACTTC.

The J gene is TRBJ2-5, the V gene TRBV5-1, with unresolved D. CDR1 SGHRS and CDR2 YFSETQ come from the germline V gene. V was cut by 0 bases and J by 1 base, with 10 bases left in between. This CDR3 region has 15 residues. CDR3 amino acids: CASSLGPHPQETQYF. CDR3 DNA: TGCGCCAGCAGCTTGGGTCCACATCCCCAAGAGACCCAGTACTTC.

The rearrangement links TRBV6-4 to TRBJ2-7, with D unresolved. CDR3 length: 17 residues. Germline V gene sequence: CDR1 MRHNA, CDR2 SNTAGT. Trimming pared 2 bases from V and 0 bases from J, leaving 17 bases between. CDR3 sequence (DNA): TGTGCCAGCAGTGACGTCTTGCCGGCCGGCGGCTCCTACGAGCAGTACTTC. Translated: CASSDVLPAGGSYEQYF.

The CDR3 region has the DNA TGCAGCGTTGAAGCCCCGGGGACAGACTACGAGCAGTACTTC. It encodes CSVEAPGTDYEQYF. The rearrangement links TRBV29-1 to TRBJ2-7; 7 positions agree with TRBD1. The V gene's germline CDR1 is SQVTM and CDR2 ANQGSEA. Trimming took 1 base from V and 3 from J; bases not matched to a gene: 6. The CDR3 spans 14 residues.

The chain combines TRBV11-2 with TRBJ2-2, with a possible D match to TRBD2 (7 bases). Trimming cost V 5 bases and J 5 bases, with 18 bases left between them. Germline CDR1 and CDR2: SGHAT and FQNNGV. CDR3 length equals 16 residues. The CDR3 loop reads CASSPRRGGVTGELFF. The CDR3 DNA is TGTGCCAGCAGCCCCCGGAGGGGGGGGGTGACCGGGGAGCTGTTTTTT.

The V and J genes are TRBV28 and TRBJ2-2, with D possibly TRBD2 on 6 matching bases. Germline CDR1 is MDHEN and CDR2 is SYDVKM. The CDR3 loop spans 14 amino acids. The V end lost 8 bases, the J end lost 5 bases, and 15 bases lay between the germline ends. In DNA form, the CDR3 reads TGTGCCAGCGCACACTCGGAGGGAACCGGGGAGCTGTTTTTT. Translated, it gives CASAHSEGTGELFF.

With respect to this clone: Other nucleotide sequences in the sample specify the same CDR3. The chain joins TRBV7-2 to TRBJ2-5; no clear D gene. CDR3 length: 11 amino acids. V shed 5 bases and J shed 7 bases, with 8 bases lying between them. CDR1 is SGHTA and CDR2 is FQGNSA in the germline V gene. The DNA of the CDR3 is TGTGCCAGCAGCCCCCCAGGGACCCAGTACTTC. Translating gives CASSPPGTQYF.

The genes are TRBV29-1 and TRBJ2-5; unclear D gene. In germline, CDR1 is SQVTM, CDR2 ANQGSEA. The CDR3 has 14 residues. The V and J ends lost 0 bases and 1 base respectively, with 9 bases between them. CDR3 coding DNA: TGCAGCGTTGAAGATCGTAACAGCCAAGAGACCCAGTACTTC. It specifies CSVEDRNSQETQYF.

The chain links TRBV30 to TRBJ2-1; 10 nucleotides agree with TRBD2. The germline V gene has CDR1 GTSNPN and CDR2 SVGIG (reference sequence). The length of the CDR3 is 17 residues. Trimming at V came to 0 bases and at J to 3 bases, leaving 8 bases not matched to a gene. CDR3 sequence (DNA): TGTGCCTGGAGTGTAAAGGGTAGCGGGAGGCGCTACAATGAGCAGTTCTTC. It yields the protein CAWSVKGSGRRYNEQFF.

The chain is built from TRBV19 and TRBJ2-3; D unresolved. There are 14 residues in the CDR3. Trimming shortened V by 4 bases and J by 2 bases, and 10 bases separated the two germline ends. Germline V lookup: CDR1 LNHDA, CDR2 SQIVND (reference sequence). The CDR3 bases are TGTGCCAGTAGTACACCTATCCCCACAGATACGCAGTATTTT. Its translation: CASSTPIPTDTQYF.

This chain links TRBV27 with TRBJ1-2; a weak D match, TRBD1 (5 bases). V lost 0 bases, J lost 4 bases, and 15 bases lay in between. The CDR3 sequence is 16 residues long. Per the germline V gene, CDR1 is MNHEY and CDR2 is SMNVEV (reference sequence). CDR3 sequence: CASSLSSQWGLYGYTF. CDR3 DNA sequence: TGTGCCAGCAGTTTATCCTCCCAGTGGGGACTCTATGGCTACACCTTC.

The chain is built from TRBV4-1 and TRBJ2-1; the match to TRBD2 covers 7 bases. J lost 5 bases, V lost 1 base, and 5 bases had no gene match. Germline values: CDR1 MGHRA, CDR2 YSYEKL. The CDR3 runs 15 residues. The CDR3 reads CASSQAGTTNNEQFF. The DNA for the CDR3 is TGCGCCAGCAGCCAAGCCGGGACTACTAACAATGAGCAGTTCTTC.

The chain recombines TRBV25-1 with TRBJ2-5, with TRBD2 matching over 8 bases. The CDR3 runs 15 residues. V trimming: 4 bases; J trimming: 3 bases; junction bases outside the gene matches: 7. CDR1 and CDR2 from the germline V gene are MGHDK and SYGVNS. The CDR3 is CASSAGGPPKETQYF. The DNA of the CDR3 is TGTGCCAGCAGTGCGGGGGGGCCCCCCAAAGAGACCCAGTACTTC.

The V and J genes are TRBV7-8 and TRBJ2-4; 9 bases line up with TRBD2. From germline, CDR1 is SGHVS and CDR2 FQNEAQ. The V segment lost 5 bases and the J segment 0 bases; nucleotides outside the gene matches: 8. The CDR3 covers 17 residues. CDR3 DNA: TGTGCCAGCAGCCCCAGGCTAGCGGGGCTAGCCAAAAACATTCAGTACTTC. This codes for CASSPRLAGLAKNIQYF.

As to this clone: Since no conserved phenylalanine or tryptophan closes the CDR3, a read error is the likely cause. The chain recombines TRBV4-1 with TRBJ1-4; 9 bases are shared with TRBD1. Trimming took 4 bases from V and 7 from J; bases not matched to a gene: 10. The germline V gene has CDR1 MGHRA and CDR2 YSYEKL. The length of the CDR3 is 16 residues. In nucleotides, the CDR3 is TGCGCCAGCAGCCCGAGGGGGGACAGGGCCGGTGAAAAACTGTTTCTT. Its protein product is CASSPRGDRAGEKLFL.

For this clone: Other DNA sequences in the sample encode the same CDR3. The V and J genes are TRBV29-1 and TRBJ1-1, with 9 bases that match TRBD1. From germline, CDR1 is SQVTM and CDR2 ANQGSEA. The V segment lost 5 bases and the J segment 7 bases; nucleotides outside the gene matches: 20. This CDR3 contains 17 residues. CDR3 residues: CSVLLPGTGSGLGEAFF. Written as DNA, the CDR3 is TGCAGCGTTCTACTCCCAGGGACAGGGTCGGGTCTGGGTGAAGCTTTCTTT.

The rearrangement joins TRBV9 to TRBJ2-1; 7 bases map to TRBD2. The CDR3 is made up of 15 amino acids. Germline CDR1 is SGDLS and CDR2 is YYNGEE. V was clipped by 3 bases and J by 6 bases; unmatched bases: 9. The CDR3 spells CASSERWEGVNEQFF. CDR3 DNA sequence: TGTGCCAGCAGCGAGCGGTGGGAGGGTGTCAATGAGCAGTTCTTC.

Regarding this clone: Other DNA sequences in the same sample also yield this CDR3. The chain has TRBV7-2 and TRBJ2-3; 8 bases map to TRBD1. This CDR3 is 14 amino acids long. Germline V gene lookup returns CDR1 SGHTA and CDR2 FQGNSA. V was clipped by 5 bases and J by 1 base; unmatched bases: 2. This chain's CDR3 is CASSTDRGTDTQYF. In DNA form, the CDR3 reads TGTGCCAGCAGCACGGACAGGGGCACAGATACGCAGTATTTT.

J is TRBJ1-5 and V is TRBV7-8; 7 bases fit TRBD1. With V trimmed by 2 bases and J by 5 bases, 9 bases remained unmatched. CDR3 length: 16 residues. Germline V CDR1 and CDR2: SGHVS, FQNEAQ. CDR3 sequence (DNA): TGTGCCAGCAGCTTATTCCCGGGACAGCCTGATCAGCCCCAGCATTTT. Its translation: CASSLFPGQPDQPQHF.

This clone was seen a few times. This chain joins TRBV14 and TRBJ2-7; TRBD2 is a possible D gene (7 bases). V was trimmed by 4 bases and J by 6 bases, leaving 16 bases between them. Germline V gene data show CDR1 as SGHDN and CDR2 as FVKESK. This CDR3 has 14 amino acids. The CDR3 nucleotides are TGTGCCAGCAGCCCCCTAAGGGGGGGTGGCGAGCAGTACTTC. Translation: CASSPLRGGGEQYF.

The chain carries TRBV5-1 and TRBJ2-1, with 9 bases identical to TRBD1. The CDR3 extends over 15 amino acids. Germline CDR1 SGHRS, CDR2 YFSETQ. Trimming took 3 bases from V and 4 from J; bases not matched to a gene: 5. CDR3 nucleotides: TGCGCCAGCAGCTGGGGGGACAGGGAATACAATGAGCAGTTCTTC. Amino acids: CASSWGDREYNEQFF.

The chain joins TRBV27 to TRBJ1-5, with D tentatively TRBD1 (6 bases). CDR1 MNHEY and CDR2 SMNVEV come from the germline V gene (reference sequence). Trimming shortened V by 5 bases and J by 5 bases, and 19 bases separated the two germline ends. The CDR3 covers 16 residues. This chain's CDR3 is CASSPGTGLGDQPQHF. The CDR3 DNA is TGTGCCAGCAGTCCCGGAACAGGGCTTGGAGATCAGCCCCAGCATTTT.

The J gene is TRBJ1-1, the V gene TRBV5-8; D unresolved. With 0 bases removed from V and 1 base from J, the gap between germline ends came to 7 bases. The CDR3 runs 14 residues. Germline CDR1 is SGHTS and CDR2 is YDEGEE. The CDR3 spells CASSLALENTEAFF. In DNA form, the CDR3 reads TGTGCCAGCAGCTTGGCTCTAGAGAACACTGAAGCTTTCTTT.

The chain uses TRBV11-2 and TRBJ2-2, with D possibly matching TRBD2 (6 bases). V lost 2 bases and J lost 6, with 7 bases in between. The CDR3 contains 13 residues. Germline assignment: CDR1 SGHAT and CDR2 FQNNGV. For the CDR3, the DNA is TGTGCCAGCAGCTTACCGGGAGCCGGGGAGCTGTTTTTT. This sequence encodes CASSLPGAGELFF.

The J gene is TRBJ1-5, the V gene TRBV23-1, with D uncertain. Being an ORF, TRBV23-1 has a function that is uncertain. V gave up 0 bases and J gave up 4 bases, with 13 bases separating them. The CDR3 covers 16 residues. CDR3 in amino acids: CASSQSEGTSNQPQHF. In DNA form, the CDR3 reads TGCGCCAGCAGTCAATCTGAGGGAACAAGTAATCAGCCCCAGCATTTT.

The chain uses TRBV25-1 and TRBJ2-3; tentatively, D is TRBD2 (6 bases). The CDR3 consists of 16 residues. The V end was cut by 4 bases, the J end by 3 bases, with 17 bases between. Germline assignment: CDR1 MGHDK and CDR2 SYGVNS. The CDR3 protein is CASSAARERSTDTQYF. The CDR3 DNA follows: TGTGCCAGCAGTGCTGCCCGGGAGCGGAGTACAGATACGCAGTATTTT.

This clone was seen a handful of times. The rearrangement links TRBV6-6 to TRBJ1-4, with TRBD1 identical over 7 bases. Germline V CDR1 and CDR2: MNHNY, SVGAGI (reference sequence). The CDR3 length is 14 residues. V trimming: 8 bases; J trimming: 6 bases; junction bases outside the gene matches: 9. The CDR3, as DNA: TGTGCCAGCGGCAGGGACAGTCGGGATGAAAAACTGTTTTTT. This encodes CASGRDSRDEKLFF.

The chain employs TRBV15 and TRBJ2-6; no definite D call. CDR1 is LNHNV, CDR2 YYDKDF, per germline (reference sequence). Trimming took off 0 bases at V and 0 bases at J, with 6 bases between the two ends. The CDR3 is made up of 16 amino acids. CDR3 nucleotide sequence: TGTGCCACCAGCAGAGAGGCCCCCTCTGGGGCCAACGTCCTGACTTTC. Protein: CATSREAPSGANVLTF.

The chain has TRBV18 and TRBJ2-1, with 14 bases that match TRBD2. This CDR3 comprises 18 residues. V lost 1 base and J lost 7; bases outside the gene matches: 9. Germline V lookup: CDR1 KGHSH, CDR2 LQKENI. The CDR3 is CASSPHGTSGRSGNEQFF. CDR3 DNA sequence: TGTGCCAGCTCACCACACGGGACTAGCGGGAGAAGCGGGAATGAGCAGTTCTTC.